This is a list of T cell receptor beta chains from one sample in a study of T cell changes during pregnancy in multiple sclerosis. Measured with immunoSEQ multiplex PCR; TCRdb has only the in-frame clones, and not every one. The table lists around 100,000 clones, 92% of them singletons, with 1.5% to 2.5% in the top ten. This specimen was peripheral blood, taken after pregnancy. These receptors were collected from a female donor with multiple sclerosis, enrolled in a pregnancy study. Both conserved end residues are part of each CDR3. The order of the fields is V gene, CDR3 protein.

V gene: TRBV5-4; CDR3 protein: CASSFSGSWNEQFF
V gene: TRBV6-1; CDR3 protein: CASAATGSSYNEQFF
V gene: TRBV5-5; CDR3 protein: CASSPLAGGSTDTQYF
V gene: TRBV5-6; CDR3 protein: CASGAWDRAYGYTF
V gene: TRBV29-1; CDR3 protein: CGVGLGGTGELFF
V gene: TRBV6-6; CDR3 protein: CATERGQGHYNEQFF
V gene: TRBV29-1; CDR3 protein: CSVRDSNYGYTF
V gene: TRBV4-3; CDR3 protein: CASSQDGGGKTQYF
V gene: TRBV5-4; CDR3 protein: CASSPRGYSGGGEQFF
V gene: TRBV19; CDR3 protein: CASSIAGDRDSPLHF
V gene: TRBV10-3; CDR3 protein: CAISGQGADSPLHF
V gene: TRBV5-1; CDR3 protein: CASSPGLAGPSNEQFF
V gene: TRBV4-3; CDR3 protein: CASSQEAGTTDTQYF
V gene: TRBV18; CDR3 protein: CASSRDSNEKLFF
V gene: TRBV30; CDR3 protein: CAWSVLAGYRDTQYF
V gene: TRBV5-8; CDR3 protein: CASSFPNEQFF
V gene: TRBV6-6; CDR3 protein: CASSYSSGNQPQHF
V gene: TRBV5-4; CDR3 protein: CASSLPQGNYGYTF
V gene: TRBV7-6; CDR3 protein: CASSGSGSTGELFF
V gene: TRBV6-6; CDR3 protein: CASFRGQGYEQYF
V gene: TRBV5-4; CDR3 protein: CASSLTGVAGRGTYEQYF
V gene: TRBV30; CDR3 protein: CAWNPGTVNTEAFF
V gene: TRBV11-3; CDR3 protein: CASSPRQGSTEAFF
V gene: TRBV19; CDR3 protein: CASSMGRSYEQYF
V gene: TRBV29-1; CDR3 protein: CSGNRPSSYNEQFF
V gene: TRBV27; CDR3 protein: CASSRTSGTGEQYF
V gene: TRBV27; CDR3 protein: CASSPPGQRDSNQPQHF
V gene: TRBV5-1; CDR3 protein: CASTQTTAGESHEQYF
V gene: TRBV27; CDR3 protein: CASSYNRENEQFF
V gene: TRBV5-1; CDR3 protein: CASSFRDSYNSPLHF
V gene: TRBV10-3; CDR3 protein: CAISEGRGINTIYF
V gene: TRBV7-6; CDR3 protein: CASSLGRTQQPQHF
V gene: TRBV10-3; CDR3 protein: CAISGQGTMNTEAFF
V gene: TRBV7-9; CDR3 protein: CASSPGGTDTQYF
V gene: TRBV29-1; CDR3 protein: CSVVLLFSGNTIYF
V gene: TRBV7-9; CDR3 protein: CASSGLAGADTQYF
V gene: TRBV2; CDR3 protein: CASTEAGVEGYTF
V gene: TRBV30; CDR3 protein: CACGGSYNEQFF
V gene: TRBV5-1; CDR3 protein: CASSLHRSSYNEQFF
V gene: TRBV15; CDR3 protein: CATSREAGLSQPQHF
V gene: TRBV28; CDR3 protein: CASPTGYRGNYGYTF
V gene: TRBV25-1; CDR3 protein: CASSESGRGPYNEQFF
V gene: TRBV5-8; CDR3 protein: CASSLGMGPNQPQHF
V gene: TRBV19; CDR3 protein: CATSTPHHYGYTF
V gene: TRBV7-2; CDR3 protein: CASSSAGKYQETQYF
V gene: TRBV5-4; CDR3 protein: CASSLRAGGADTQYF
V gene: TRBV5-1; CDR3 protein: CASSLDSNNSPLHF
V gene: TRBV6-5; CDR3 protein: CASSYSSGFSYEQYF